This T cell receptor (beta chain) was captured in a study of T cell repertoires in cytomegalovirus infection. On the study more broadly: CMV epitopes in the study were HLA-C-restricted (recently identified) and HLA-B-restricted (well studied). It was the public TCR beta signatures that indicated both CMV infection and matching HLA type.

As for this clonotype: Antigen: not known.

TCRdb independently ran MiXCR on the reads; one entry per CDR3 protein. The sample has hundreds of thousands of distinct CDR3 sequences; roughly 43% are singletons. Germline loops: CDR1 ENHRY, CDR2 SYGVKD. V gave up 10 bases and J gave up 4 bases; unmatched junction bases: 7. The CDR3 has 12 residues. The clonotype comes from a human donor in good health (CMV status not recorded). Some clones in this sample may be carry-over from other donors' samples. The sequencing here drew on cultured PBMCs, taken from culture after CMV antigen stimulation. The chain is built from TRBV10-3 and TRBJ2-7; 7 bases line up with TRBD2. CDR3 residues: CATGDYNYEQYF. The DNA for the CDR3 is TGTGCCACCGGGGACTACAATTACGAGCAGTACTTC.